This section outlines one T cell receptor beta chain sequence together with its context. Sequencing was performed with immunoSEQ multiplex PCR; in TCRdb, only in-frame clones are kept and a portion is missing. The table lists tens of thousands of clones, 79% of them singletons. Time point described: baseline, week 1 (first vaccination visit). Described treatment: pre-vaccination baseline after standard-of-care therapy. The CDR3 is made up of 13 amino acids. Looked up from germline, CDR1 is SEHNR and CDR2 is FQNEAQ (reference sequence). V was clipped by 0 bases and J by 7 bases; unmatched bases: 0. This entry belongs to a study of a mutant IDH1 vaccine in newly diagnosed glioma.

This specimen was PBMCs, taken from a glioma patient treated with radiotherapy, temozolomide or both. This chain links TRBV7-9 with TRBJ2-1; 7 nucleotides line up with TRBD2. The receptor comes from a man between 45 and 60 years old with glioma. Here the CDR3 reads CASSLAGGNEQFF. DNA for the CDR3: TGTGCCAGCAGCTTAGCCGGGGGGAATGAGCAGTTCTTC.